A selection of T cell receptor beta chains follows, all from one sample in a study of cytomegalovirus exposure and HLA in healthy donors. Libraries were prepared by immunoSEQ multiplex PCR; TCRdb keeps only in-frame clonotypes and omits some of them. The sample holds about 150,000 clones; 80% are singletons and the top ten take approximately 15%. Sequenced sample: PBMCs. The receptors stem from a woman in her thirties or forties in good health and CMV-seronegative. Each CDR3 is given with its conserved first and last residue. D genes are given only for firm matches. Clone size is given for some rows only: seen once, a few or many times, or a class if the clone is expanded.

d_gene,v_gene,abundance,j_gene,CDR3nt,CDR3aa
.,TRBV25-1,.,TRBJ1-1,TGTGCCAGCAGTGGCCAGGGAGGGGTCACTGAAGCTTTCTTT,CASSGQGGVTEAFF
TRBD1,TRBV5-1,.,TRBJ1-1,TGCGCCAGCAGCCAGACAGGGGCTGAAGCTTTCTTT,CASSQTGAEAFF
.,TRBV6-5,.,TRBJ2-3,TGTGCCAGCAGTCGGCAGGGAGGTCTTGGGGATACGCAGTATTTT,CASSRQGGLGDTQYF
TRBD2,TRBV7-7,.,TRBJ2-1,TGTGCTAGCAGCCTAGGACTAGCGGGAGGCAATGAGCAGTTCTTC,CASSLGLAGGNEQFF
.,TRBV5-4,.,TRBJ1-4,TGTGCCAGCAGCTCAACCTCGGGGGATGAAAAACTGTTTTTT,CASSSTSGDEKLFF
.,TRBV28,.,TRBJ2-7,TGTGCCAGCAGTTTAATTATTCGAGCACCAACCTACGAGCAGTACTTC,CASSLIIRAPTYEQYF
.,TRBV30,.,TRBJ1-4,TGTGCCTGGGCAGCGGGTCACGGTGAAAAACTGTTTTTT,CAWAAGHGEKLFF
TRBD1,TRBV7-9,.,TRBJ1-2,TGTGCCTCCAATACGGGACAGGGATCGGTTGGCTACACCTTC,CASNTGQGSVGYTF
.,TRBV27,once,TRBJ2-7,TGTGCCAGCAGTTTATCCGGGATCTACGAGCAGTACTTC,CASSLSGIYEQYF
TRBD1,TRBV9,.,TRBJ2-4,TGTGCCAGCAGCGTAGCTGGGACAGGGGACCTCAAAAACAGTCAGTACTTC,CASSVAGTGDLKNSQYF
.,TRBV5-6,few,TRBJ1-6,TGTGCCAGCAGCTCAAGGGGGACTAGCTCCTATAATTCACCCCTCCACTTT,CASSSRGTSSYNSPLHF
TRBD1,TRBV30,once,TRBJ1-3,TGTGCCTGGAGTAAGGACAGGGCTTCTGGAAACACCATATATTTT,CAWSKDRASGNTIYF
TRBD1,TRBV6-6,.,TRBJ1-2,TGTGCCAGCAAGACAGGGGCCCTAATCCCTGGCTACACCTTC,CASKTGALIPGYTF
.,TRBV11-3,.,TRBJ2-7,TGTGCCAGCAGCTTATCGATCTGGGGCAAGATGAACTACGAGCAGTACTTC,CASSLSIWGKMNYEQYF
TRBD2,TRBV5-1,.,TRBJ2-5,TGCGCCAGCAGCTCAGGACTAGCGGGAGGGATAGAAGAGACCCAGTACTTC,CASSSGLAGGIEETQYF
TRBD2,TRBV4-3,.,TRBJ2-1,TGCGCCAGCAGCCAAGATAGCGGGGCGGGGAATGAGCAGTTCTTC,CASSQDSGAGNEQFF
.,TRBV6-5,once,TRBJ1-1,TGTGCCAGCAGTCGCGGCCAAGGGAGGGACACTGAAGCTTTCTTT,CASSRGQGRDTEAFF
.,TRBV4-3,.,TRBJ2-7,TGCGCCAGCAGCCAAAGCGGAACCCAGTACGAGCAGTACTTC,CASSQSGTQYEQYF
.,TRBV30,once,TRBJ2-2,TGTGCCTGGTCCCCGGACACCGGGGAGCTGTTTTTT,CAWSPDTGELFF
TRBD1,TRBV11-2,few,TRBJ1-2,TGTGCCAGCAGCTTCCAAGGGGGCGAGACCTACTATGGCTACACCTTC,CASSFQGGETYYGYTF
.,TRBV11-2,.,TRBJ2-1,TGTGCCAGCAGCAAGGGGCCTAACAATGAGCAGTTCTTC,CASSKGPNNEQFF
.,TRBV7-2,once,TRBJ2-5,TGTGCCAGCAGCCCACGGGAGATGACAGGGTGGGGAGAGACCCAGTACTTC,CASSPREMTGWGETQYF
.,TRBV28,.,TRBJ2-7,TGTGCCAGCAGCCTCCTGAGGCAGGGGAAGCACGAGCAGTACTTC,CASSLLRQGKHEQYF
TRBD2,TRBV2,few,TRBJ2-5,TGTGCCAGCAAGGGGTCTAGCGGGTCCCAAGAGACCCAGTACTTC,CASKGSSGSQETQYF
.,TRBV11-3,.,TRBJ2-1,TGTGCCAGCAGCTTAGGTCAGGGTATGCAGTTCTTC,CASSLGQGMQFF
.,TRBV28,.,TRBJ1-5,TGTGCCAGCAAAAGAGGACAGACGAGTTATCAGCCCCAGCATTTT,CASKRGQTSYQPQHF
.,TRBV9,.,TRBJ2-3,TGTGCCAGCAGCGTCCCAGGGGCCGCTGGTCGAGATACGCAGTATTTT,CASSVPGAAGRDTQYF
TRBD1,TRBV10-2,.,TRBJ2-7,TGCGCCAGCAGTGATCCACGACAGGGGAGCTCCTACGAGCAGTACTTC,CASSDPRQGSSYEQYF
.,TRBV5-8,.,TRBJ2-1,TGTGCCAGCAGCTGGGTGGACAGCTACAATGAGCAGTTCTTC,CASSWVDSYNEQFF
.,TRBV4-3,few,TRBJ1-2,TGCGCCAGCAGCCAAGATATTCTAAAGGGAGGCTATGGCTACACCTTC,CASSQDILKGGYGYTF
TRBD1,TRBV6-6,few,TRBJ2-7,TGTGCCAGCGGAGTAAGACAGGGATCGGAGCAGTACTTC,CASGVRQGSEQYF
.,TRBV7-2,.,TRBJ1-1,TGTGCCAGCAACCAGGGGTATGGTCCCACTGAAGCTTTCTTT,CASNQGYGPTEAFF
TRBD2,TRBV5-1,.,TRBJ2-7,TGCGCCAGCAGCCCCCGGACTAGCGGGAGGTCCTACGAGCAGTACTTC,CASSPRTSGRSYEQYF
TRBD1,TRBV11-3,.,TRBJ2-1,TGTGCCAGCAGCCCTAGTGGGGACAGGGGCTACAATGAGCAGTTCTTC,CASSPSGDRGYNEQFF
.,TRBV5-1,.,TRBJ2-5,TGCGCCAGCCAGACGGGGGATAAGCAAGAGACCCAGTACTTC,CASQTGDKQETQYF
TRBD2,TRBV5-1,.,TRBJ2-1,TGCGCCAGCAGCCCGAGCGGGAGGGCGTCCTACAATGAGCAGTTCTTC,CASSPSGRASYNEQFF